The subject of this entry is one TCR beta chain. These data come from a study of blood T cell repertoires in COVID-19. About the research overall: Acute-phase and convalescent COVID-19 samples originated in the United States, Italy and Spain.

The CDR3 has 16 amino acids. Germline V gene data show CDR1 as MDHEN and CDR2 as SYDVKM. The germline V and J ends were trimmed by 3 bases and 4 bases, with 18 bases remaining between them. As originally analysed: For nucleated cells, counts were estimated from reference gene primer amplification. TCRdb's copy holds only in-frame clones and misses some; the assay was immunoSEQ multiplex PCR. The V and J calls and clone size are taken from that table; D and trimming were inferred from the DNA. The table lists some 130,000 clones, approximately 83% of them singletons. Sample: peripheral blood. The source is a woman aged 45-59 years who had recovered from COVID-19. V is TRBV28 and J is TRBJ1-2; D perhaps matches TRBD1 (6 bases). CDR3 bases: TGTGCCAGCAGTTTTGGGGACAACCCCCTTTTCTATGGCTACACCTTC. Translated, it gives CASSFGDNPLFYGYTF.